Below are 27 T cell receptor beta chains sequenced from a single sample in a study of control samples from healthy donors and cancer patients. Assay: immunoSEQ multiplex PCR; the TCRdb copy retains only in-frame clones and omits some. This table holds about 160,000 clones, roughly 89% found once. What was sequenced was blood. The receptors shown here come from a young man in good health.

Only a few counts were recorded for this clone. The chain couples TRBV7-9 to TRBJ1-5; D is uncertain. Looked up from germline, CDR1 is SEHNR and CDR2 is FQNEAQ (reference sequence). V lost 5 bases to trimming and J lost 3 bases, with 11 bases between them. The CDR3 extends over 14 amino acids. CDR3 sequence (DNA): TGTGCCAGCAGCCGAGGTGCTAACAATCAGCCCCAGCATTTT. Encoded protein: CASSRGANNQPQHF. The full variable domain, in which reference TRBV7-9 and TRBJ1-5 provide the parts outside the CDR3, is DTGVSQNPRHKITKRGQNVTFRCDPISEHNRLYWYRQTLGQGPEFLTYFQNEAQLEKSRLLSDRFSAERPKGSFSTLEIQRTEQGDSAMYLCASSRGANNQPQHFGDGTRLSIL.

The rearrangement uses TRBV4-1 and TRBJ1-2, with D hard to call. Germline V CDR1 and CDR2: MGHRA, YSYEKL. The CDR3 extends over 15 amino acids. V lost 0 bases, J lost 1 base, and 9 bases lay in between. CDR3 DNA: TGCGCCAGCAGCCAAGATTTTGGAAGTAACTATGGCTACACCTTC. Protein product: CASSQDFGSNYGYTF.

Here the CDR3 DNA reads TGCAGTGCTAGTGGGGGACTAGGCTACACCTTC. This codes for CSASGGLGYTF. This chain links TRBV20-1 with TRBJ1-2, with D maybe TRBD1 (5 bases). The germline CDR1 and CDR2 sequences are DFQATT and SNEGSKA (reference sequence). This CDR3 contains 11 residues. V shed 3 bases and J shed 8 bases, with 10 bases lying between them.

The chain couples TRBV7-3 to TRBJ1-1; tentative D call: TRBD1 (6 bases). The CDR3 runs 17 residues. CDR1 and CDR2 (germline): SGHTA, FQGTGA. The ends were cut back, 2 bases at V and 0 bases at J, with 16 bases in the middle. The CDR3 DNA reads TGTGCCAGCAGCTTATCGAAGTGGGGGGCTATGAACACTGAAGCTTTCTTT. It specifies CASSLSKWGAMNTEAFF.

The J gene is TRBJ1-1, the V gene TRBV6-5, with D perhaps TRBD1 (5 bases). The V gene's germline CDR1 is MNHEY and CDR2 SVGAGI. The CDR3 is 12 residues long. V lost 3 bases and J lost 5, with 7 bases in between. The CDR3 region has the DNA TGTGCCAGCAGTTATGGGGGGACTGAAGCTTTCTTT. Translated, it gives CASSYGGTEAFF.

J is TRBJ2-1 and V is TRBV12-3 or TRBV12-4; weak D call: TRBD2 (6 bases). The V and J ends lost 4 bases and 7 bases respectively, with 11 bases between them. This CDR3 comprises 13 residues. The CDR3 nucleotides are TGTGCCAGCAGTTCACTAGCTGGGAATGAGCAGTTCTTC. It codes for CASSSLAGNEQFF.

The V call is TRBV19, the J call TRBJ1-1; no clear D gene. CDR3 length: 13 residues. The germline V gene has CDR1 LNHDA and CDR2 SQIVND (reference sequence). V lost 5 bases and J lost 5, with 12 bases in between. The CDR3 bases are TGTGCCAGTAGTTTCAGCGGGAGAACTGAAGCTTTCTTT. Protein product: CASSFSGRTEAFF.

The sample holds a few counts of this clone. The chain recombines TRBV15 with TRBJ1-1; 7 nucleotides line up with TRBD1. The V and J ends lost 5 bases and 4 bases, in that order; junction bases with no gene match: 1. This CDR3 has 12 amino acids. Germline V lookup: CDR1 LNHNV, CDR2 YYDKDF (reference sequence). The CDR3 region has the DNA TGTGCCACCAGCGAGGGGGCCACTGAAGCTTTCTTT. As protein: CATSEGATEAFF.

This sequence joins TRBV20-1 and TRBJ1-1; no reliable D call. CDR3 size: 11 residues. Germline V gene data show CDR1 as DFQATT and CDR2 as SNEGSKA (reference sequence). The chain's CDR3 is CSAWRVTEAFF. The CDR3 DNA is TGCAGCGCCTGGAGGGTCACTGAAGCTTTCTTT.

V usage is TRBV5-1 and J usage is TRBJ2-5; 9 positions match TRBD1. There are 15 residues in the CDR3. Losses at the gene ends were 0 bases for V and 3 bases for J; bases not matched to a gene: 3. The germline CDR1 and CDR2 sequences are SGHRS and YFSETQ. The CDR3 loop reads CASSLEGQGKETQYF. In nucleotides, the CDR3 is TGCGCCAGCAGCTTGGAGGGACAGGGAAAAGAGACCCAGTACTTC.

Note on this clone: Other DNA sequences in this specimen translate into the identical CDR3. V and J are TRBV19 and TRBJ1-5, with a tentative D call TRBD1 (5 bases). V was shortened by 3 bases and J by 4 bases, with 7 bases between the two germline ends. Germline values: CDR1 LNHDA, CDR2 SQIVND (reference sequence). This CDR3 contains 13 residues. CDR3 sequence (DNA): TGTGCCAGTAGTATCGCAGGGAATCAGCCCCAGCATTTT. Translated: CASSIAGNQPQHF.

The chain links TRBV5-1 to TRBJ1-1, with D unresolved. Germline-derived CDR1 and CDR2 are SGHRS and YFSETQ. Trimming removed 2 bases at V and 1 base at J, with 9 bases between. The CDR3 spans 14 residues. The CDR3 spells CASSFLPGNTEAFF. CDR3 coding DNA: TGCGCCAGCAGCTTCTTACCAGGGAACACTGAAGCTTTCTTT.

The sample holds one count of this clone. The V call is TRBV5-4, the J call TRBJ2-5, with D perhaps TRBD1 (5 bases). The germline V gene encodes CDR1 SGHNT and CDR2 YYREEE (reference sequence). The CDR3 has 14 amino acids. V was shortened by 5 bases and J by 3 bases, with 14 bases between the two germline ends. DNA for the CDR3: TGTGCCAGCAGACCAGGGTCTAGGGAAGAGACCCAGTACTTC. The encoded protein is CASRPGSREETQYF. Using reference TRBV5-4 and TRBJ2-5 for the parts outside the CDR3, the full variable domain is ETGVTQSPTHLIKTRGQQVTLRCSSQSGHNTVSWYQQALGQGPQFIFQYYREEENGRGNFPPRFSGLQFPNYSSELNVNALELDDSALYLCASRPGSREETQYFGPGTRLLVL.

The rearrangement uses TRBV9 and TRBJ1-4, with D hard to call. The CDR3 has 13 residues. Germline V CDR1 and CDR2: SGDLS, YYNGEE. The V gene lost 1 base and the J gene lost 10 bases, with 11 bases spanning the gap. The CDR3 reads CASSVSDPGKLFF. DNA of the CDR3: TGTGCCAGCAGCGTATCAGACCCAGGAAAACTGTTTTTT.

In DNA, the CDR3 is TGTGCCAGCAGCCCGGGATTCTCCACAGATACGCAGTATTTT. Its protein is CASSPGFSTDTQYF. The rearrangement uses TRBV7-3 and TRBJ2-3; D perhaps matches TRBD2 (5 bases). The CDR3 has 14 residues. Germline CDR1 reads SGHTA; CDR2 reads FQGTGA. V was cut by 5 bases and J by 2 bases, with 11 bases left in between.

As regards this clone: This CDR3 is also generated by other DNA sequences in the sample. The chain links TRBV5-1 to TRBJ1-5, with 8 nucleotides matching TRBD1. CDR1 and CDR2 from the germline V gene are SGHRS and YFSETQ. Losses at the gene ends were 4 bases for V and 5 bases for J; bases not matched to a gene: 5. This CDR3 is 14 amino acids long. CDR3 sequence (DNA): TGCGCCAGCAGCCTAGGACAGGGCGATCAGCCCCAGCATTTT. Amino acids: CASSLGQGDQPQHF.

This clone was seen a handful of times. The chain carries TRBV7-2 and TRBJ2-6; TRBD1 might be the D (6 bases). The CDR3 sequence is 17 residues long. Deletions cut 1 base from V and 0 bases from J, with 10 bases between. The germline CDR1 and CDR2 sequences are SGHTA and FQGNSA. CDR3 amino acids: CASSLGGHFSGANVLTF. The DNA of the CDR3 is TGTGCCAGCAGCTTAGGGGGACATTTCTCTGGGGCCAACGTCCTGACTTTC. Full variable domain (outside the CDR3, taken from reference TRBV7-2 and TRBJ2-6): GAGVSQSPSNKVTEKGKDVELRCDPISGHTALYWYRQSLGQGLEFLIYFQGNSAPDKSGLPSDRFSAERTGGSVSTLTIQRTQQEDSAVYLCASSLGGHFSGANVLTFGAGSRLTVL.

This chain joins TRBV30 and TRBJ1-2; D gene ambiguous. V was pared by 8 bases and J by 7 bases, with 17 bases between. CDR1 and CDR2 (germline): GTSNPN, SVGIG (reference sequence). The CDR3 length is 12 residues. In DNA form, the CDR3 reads TGTGCCCAGACAACCGCAGGACGTGGCTACACCTTC. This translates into CAQTTAGRGYTF.

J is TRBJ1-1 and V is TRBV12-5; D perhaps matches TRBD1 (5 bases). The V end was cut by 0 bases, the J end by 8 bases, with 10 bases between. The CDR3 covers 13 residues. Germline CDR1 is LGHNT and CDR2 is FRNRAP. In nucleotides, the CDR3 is TGTGCTAGTGGTTTGGTACATTCAGGGGAAGCTTTCTTT. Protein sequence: CASGLVHSGEAFF.

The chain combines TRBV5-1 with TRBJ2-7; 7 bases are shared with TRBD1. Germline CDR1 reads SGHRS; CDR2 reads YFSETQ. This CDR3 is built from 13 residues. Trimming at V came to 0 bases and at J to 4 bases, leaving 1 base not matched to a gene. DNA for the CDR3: TGCGCCAGCAGCTTGGACAGGGGTTACGAGCAGTACTTC. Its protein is CASSLDRGYEQYF.

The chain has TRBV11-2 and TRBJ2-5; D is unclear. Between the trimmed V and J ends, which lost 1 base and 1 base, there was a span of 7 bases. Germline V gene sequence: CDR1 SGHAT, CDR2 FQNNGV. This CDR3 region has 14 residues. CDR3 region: CASSLGPRQETQYF. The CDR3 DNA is TGTGCCAGCAGCTTAGGACCGCGCCAAGAGACCCAGTACTTC.

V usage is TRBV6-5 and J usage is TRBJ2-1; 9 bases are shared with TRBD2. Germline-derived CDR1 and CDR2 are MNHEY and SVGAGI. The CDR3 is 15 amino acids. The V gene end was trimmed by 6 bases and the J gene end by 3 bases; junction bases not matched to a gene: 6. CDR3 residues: CASSRGGGIYNEQFF. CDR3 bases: TGTGCCAGCAGCCGCGGGGGGGGTATCTACAATGAGCAGTTCTTC.

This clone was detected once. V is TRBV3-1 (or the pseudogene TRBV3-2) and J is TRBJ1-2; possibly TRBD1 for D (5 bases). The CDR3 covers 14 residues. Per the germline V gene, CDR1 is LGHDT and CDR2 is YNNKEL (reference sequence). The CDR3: CASPNPWGRYGYTF. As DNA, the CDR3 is TGTGCAAGTCCGAACCCTTGGGGGAGATATGGCTACACCTTC.

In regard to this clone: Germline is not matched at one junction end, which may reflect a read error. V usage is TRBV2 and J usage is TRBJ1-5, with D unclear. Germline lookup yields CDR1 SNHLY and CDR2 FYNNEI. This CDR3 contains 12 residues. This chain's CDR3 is CASREGNQPQHF. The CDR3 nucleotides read TGTGCCAGCAGGGAAGGGAATCAGCCCCAGCATTTT. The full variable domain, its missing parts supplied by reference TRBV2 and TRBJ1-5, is EPEVTQTPSHQVTQMGQEVILRCVPISNHLYFYWYRQILGQKVEFLVSFYNNEISEKSEIFDDQFSVERPDGSNFTLKIRSTKLEDSAMYFCASREGNQPQHFGDGTRLSIL.

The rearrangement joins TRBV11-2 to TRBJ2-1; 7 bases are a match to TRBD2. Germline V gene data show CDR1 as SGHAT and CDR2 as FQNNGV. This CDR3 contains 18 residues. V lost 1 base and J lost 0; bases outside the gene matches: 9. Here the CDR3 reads CASSLASTSASSYNEQFF. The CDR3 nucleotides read TGTGCCAGCAGCTTAGCTTCCACTAGCGCCAGCTCCTACAATGAGCAGTTCTTC.

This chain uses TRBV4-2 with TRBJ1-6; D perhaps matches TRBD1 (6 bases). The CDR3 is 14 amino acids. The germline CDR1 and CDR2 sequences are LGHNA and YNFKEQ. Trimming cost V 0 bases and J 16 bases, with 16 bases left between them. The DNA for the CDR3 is TGTGCCAGCAGCCAAGATCGGGGGCGAGCTCCTCTCCACTTT. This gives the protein CASSQDRGRAPLHF.

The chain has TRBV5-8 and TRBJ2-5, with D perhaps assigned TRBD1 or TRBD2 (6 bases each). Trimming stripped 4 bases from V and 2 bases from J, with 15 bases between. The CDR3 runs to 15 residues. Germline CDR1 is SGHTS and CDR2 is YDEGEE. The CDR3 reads CASSRGGQDQETQYF. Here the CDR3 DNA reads TGTGCCAGCAGCCGTGGGGGGCAGGATCAAGAGACCCAGTACTTC.